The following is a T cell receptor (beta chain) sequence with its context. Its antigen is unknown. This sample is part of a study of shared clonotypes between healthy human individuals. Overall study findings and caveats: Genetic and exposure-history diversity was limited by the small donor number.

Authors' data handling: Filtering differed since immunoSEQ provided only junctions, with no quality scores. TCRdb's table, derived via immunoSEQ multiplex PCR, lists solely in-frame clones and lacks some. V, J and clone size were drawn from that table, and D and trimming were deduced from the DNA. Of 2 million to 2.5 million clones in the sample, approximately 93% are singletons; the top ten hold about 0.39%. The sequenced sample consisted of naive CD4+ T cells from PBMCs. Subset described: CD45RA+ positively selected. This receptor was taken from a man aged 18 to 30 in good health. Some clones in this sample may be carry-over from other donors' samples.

The CDR3 nucleotides are TGTGCCAGCAGCCAAGTGAAGAAGCGGGAGTTTAACACCGGGGAGCTGTTTTTT. This codes for CASSQVKKREFNTGELFF. J is TRBJ2-2 and V is TRBV4-2; 8 bases line up with TRBD2. V lost 1 base and J lost 2; bases outside the gene matches: 9. Germline V gives CDR1 LGHNA, CDR2 YNFKEQ. CDR3 length: 18 amino acids.